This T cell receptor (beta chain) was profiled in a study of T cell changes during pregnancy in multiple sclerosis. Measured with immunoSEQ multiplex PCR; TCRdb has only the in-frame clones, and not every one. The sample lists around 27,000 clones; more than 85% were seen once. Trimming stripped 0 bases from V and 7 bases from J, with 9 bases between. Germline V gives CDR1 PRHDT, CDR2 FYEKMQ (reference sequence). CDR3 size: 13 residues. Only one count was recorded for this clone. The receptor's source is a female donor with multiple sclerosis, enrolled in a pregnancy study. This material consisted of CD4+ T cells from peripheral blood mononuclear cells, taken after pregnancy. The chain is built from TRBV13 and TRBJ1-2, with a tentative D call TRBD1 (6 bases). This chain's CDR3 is CASSLGQQGGYTF. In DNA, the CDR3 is TGTGCCAGCAGCTTAGGCCAACAGGGTGGCTACACCTTC.